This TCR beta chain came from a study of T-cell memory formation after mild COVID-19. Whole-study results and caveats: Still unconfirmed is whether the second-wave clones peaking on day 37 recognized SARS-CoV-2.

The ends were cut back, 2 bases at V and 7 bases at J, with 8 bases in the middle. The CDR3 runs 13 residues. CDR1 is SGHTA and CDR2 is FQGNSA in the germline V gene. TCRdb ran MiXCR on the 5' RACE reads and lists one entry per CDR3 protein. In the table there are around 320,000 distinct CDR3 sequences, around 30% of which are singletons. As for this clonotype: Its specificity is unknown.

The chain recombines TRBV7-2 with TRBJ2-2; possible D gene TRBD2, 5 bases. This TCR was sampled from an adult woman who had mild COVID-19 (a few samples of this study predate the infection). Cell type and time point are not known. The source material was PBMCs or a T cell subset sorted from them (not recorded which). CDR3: CASSLRENGELFF. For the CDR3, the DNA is TGTGCCAGCAGCTTACGGGAAAACGGGGAGCTGTTTTTT. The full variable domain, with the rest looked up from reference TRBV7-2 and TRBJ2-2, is GAGVSQSPSNKVTEKGKDVELRCDPISGHTALYWYRQSLGQGLEFLIYFQGNSAPDKSGLPSDRFSAERTGGSVSTLTIQRTQQEDSAVYLCASSLRENGELFFGEGSRLTVL.